This entry lists 25 T cell receptor beta chains sequenced from one sample in a study of T-cell reconstitution after alpha-beta-depleted transplantation in children. Unique molecular identifiers were incorporated during preparation of the TCRbeta library. TCRdb analysed the PCR reads with MiXCR anew, one entry per CDR3 protein. Of about a million distinct CDR3 sequences listed, less than 30% are singletons. The sequencing here drew on PBMCs, mostly from graft donor cells, taken 360 days after TCRalphabeta/CD19-depleted stem cell transplant. The receptors shown here come from a boy less than two years old who had a stem cell transplant for SCID, so the T cells may come from the graft donor.

The chain joins TRBV20-1 to TRBJ2-2; TRBD2 matches at 10 bases. The CDR3 totals 14 residues. The V and J ends lost 6 bases and 6 bases, in that order; junction bases with no gene match: 7. The germline CDR1 and CDR2 sequences are DFQATT and SNEGSKA (reference sequence). For the CDR3, the DNA is TGCAGTGCGCTACTAGCGGGATCGGCCGGGGAGCTGTTTTTT. This translates into CSALLAGSAGELFF.

V gene TRBV12-3 or TRBV12-4 combines with J gene TRBJ1-5, with TRBD1 matching over 7 bases. V dropped 5 bases and J dropped 5; count of bases not matched to a gene: 6. The CDR3 extends over 14 amino acids. The CDR3 bases are TGTGCCAGCAGTGAGAACAGGGGTGATCAGCCCCAGCATTTT. Its protein product is CASSENRGDQPQHF.

The chain employs TRBV27 and TRBJ2-7; 7 nucleotides line up with TRBD1. CDR1 is MNHEY and CDR2 is SMNVEV in the germline V gene (reference sequence). J was trimmed by 2 bases and V by 6 bases; bases with no gene match: 7. This CDR3 spans 14 amino acids. The CDR3 loop reads CASSSGQHTYEQYF. The CDR3 DNA reads as TGTGCCAGCAGCTCGGGACAGCATACCTACGAGCAGTACTTC.

This clonotype was found many times. CDR3 sequence reads: CASSSGRRNYEQYF. CDR3 sequence (DNA): TGTGCCAGCAGCTCTGGACGACGGAACTACGAGCAGTACTTC. The chain carries TRBV5-5 and TRBJ2-7; D remains unclear. Trimming took off 3 bases at V and 3 bases at J, with 13 bases between the two ends. Germline loops: CDR1 SGHKS, CDR2 YYEKEE (reference sequence). The CDR3 loop spans 14 amino acids.

V is TRBV6-1 and J is TRBJ1-6; 9 nucleotides line up with TRBD1. This CDR3 is 13 amino acids long. Germline V gene sequence: CDR1 MNHNS, CDR2 SASEGT. The ends lost 6 bases at V and 9 bases at J; junction bases unmatched: 3. The CDR3 sequence is CASRGQGSSPLHF. The CDR3 DNA reads TGTGCCAGCAGGGGACAGGGTAGTTCACCCCTCCACTTT.

The sample holds a few counts of this clonotype. The V gene is TRBV7-2, the J gene TRBJ2-1, with TRBD2 matching 11 bases. With V trimmed by 1 base and J by 4 bases, 3 bases remained unmatched. The CDR3 totals 16 residues. The germline CDR1 and CDR2 sequences are SGHTA and FQGNSA. This CDR3 is CASSLDSGGAYNEQFF. DNA of the CDR3: TGTGCCAGCAGCTTAGATAGCGGGGGGGCTTACAATGAGCAGTTCTTC. The variable domain in full, completed from reference TRBV7-2 and TRBJ2-1, reads GAGVSQSPSNKVTEKGKDVELRCDPISGHTALYWYRQSLGQGLEFLIYFQGNSAPDKSGLPSDRFSAERTGGSVSTLTIQRTQQEDSAVYLCASSLDSGGAYNEQFFGPGTRLTVL.

In this sample, this clonotype turned up a few times. This sequence joins TRBV12-3 or TRBV12-4 and TRBJ1-5; D not resolved. This CDR3 contains 13 residues. Trimming left V 5 bases short and J 4 bases short, with 9 bases between. The DNA of the CDR3 is TGTGCCAGCAGTCCGCGGAGGAATCAGCCCCAGCATTTT. It translates to CASSPRRNQPQHF.

The genes are TRBV7-3 and TRBJ1-1, with D possibly being TRBD1 (5 bases). V lost 5 bases to trimming and J lost 4 bases, with 11 bases between them. Germline CDR1 reads SGHTA; CDR2 reads FQGTGA. The length of the CDR3 is 13 residues. The CDR3 sequence is CASSPGRLTEAFF. For the CDR3, the DNA is TGTGCCAGCAGCCCGGGACGACTCACTGAAGCTTTCTTT.

The rearrangement uses TRBV20-1 and TRBJ2-1, with TRBD1 matching over 9 bases. This CDR3 is built from 13 residues. V lost 6 bases to trimming and J lost 7 bases; unmatched junction nucleotides: 7. CDR1 and CDR2 (germline): DFQATT, SNEGSKA (reference sequence). The CDR3 DNA reads TGCAGTGCGGCGGGACAGGGAGGGAATGAGCAGTTCTTC. This translates into CSAAGQGGNEQFF.

The chain joins TRBV7-8 to TRBJ1-5; perhaps TRBD1 as D (5 bases). Germline-derived CDR1 and CDR2 are SGHVS and FQNEAQ. There are 17 residues in the CDR3. Trimming removed 4 bases from V and 2 bases from J, with 18 bases in between. This CDR3 is CASSSLGVTEGNQPQHF. The CDR3 DNA follows: TGTGCCAGCAGCTCCCTAGGGGTGACGGAGGGCAATCAGCCCCAGCATTTT.

The CDR3 bases are TGTGCCAGCAGTTACGGCGGGGGTAAAGCCTACGAGCAGTACTTC. Translation gives CASSYGGGKAYEQYF. The chain carries TRBV6-5 and TRBJ2-7; TRBD2 matches at 7 bases. Germline trimming cut 2 bases from V and 2 bases from J; bases unmatched to any gene: 6. The CDR3 extends over 15 amino acids. Looked up from germline, CDR1 is MNHEY and CDR2 is SVGAGI.

CDR3 residues: CSARDPRLPSSYEQYF. CDR3 bases: TGCAGTGCTAGAGATCCTCGACTCCCCAGCTCCTACGAGCAGTACTTC. This chain connects TRBV20-1 to TRBJ2-7; D call uncertain. This CDR3 region has 16 residues. CDR1 and CDR2 from the germline V gene are DFQATT and SNEGSKA (reference sequence). The ends were cut back, 0 bases at V and 0 bases at J, with 15 bases in the middle.

The gene calls are TRBV5-1 and TRBJ2-5; 10 bases line up with TRBD2. The CDR3 totals 15 residues. V was clipped by 5 bases and J by 3 bases; unmatched bases: 7. Looked up from germline, CDR1 is SGHRS and CDR2 is YFSETQ. As DNA, the CDR3 is TGCGCCAGCAGAGGGAGAGGACTAGCGGAAGAGACCCAGTACTTC. It translates to CASRGRGLAEETQYF.

The chain links TRBV12-3 or TRBV12-4 to TRBJ1-1; TRBD1 is a possible D gene (6 bases). The CDR3 loop spans 15 amino acids. V lost 2 bases and J lost 4, with 14 bases in between. CDR3 sequence reads: CASSLQGKGATEAFF. The CDR3 DNA reads TGTGCCAGCAGTTTACAGGGGAAGGGTGCCACTGAAGCTTTCTTT.

The chain joins TRBV6-1 to TRBJ2-7, with D uncertain. CDR1 and CDR2 (germline): MNHNS, SASEGT. V lost 6 bases, J lost 4 bases, and 13 bases lay in between. The CDR3 is 13 residues long. CDR3 loop: CASSTATPYEQYF. The CDR3 DNA is TGTGCCAGCAGCACAGCGACCCCGTACGAGCAGTACTTC.

In its sample, this clonotype was seen a few times. The chain links TRBV4-1 to TRBJ2-5; D might be TRBD1 or TRBD2, each matching 5 bases. V dropped 0 bases and J dropped 4 bases, with 12 bases sitting between them. CDR3 length: 15 residues. Germline assignment: CDR1 MGHRA and CDR2 YSYEKL. CDR3 region: CASSQDRGRVETQYF. As DNA, the CDR3 is TGCGCCAGCAGCCAAGATCGGGGCAGGGTAGAGACCCAGTACTTC.

V usage is TRBV4-1 and J usage is TRBJ2-4; maybe TRBD1 (7 bases). The CDR3 has 16 amino acids. Deletions cut 0 bases from V and 4 bases from J, with 13 bases between. In germline, CDR1 is MGHRA, CDR2 YSYEKL. The CDR3 is CASSQDGGTVKNIQYF. Here the CDR3 DNA reads TGCGCCAGCAGCCAAGATGGGGGGACAGTAAAAAACATTCAGTACTTC.

The rearrangement uses TRBV7-2 and TRBJ2-7, with 9 bases fitting TRBD2. Trimming removed 1 base from V and 2 bases from J; junction bases left unmatched: 3. The germline V gene encodes CDR1 SGHTA and CDR2 FQGNSA. The length of the CDR3 is 15 residues. The CDR3 DNA follows: TGTGCCAGCAGCTTAGGAGCGGGGGGAACCTACGAGCAGTACTTC. Protein sequence: CASSLGAGGTYEQYF.

CDR3 in DNA: TGTGCCAGCAGCCTTTGGGACCGTTGGACCCACGAGCAGTACTTC. This gives the protein CASSLWDRWTHEQYF. The chain joins TRBV7-9 to TRBJ2-7; D may correspond to TRBD1 or TRBD2 (5 bases each). V lost 5 bases and J 5 bases, leaving 19 bases between the germline ends. This CDR3 comprises 15 residues. CDR1 and CDR2 (germline): SEHNR, FQNEAQ (reference sequence).

This clonotype was detected ten times or more. This chain connects TRBV5-1 to TRBJ1-1; no clear D. This CDR3 contains 13 residues. Trimming pared 3 bases from V and 0 bases from J, leaving 6 bases between. Germline CDR1 SGHRS, CDR2 YFSETQ. CDR3 amino acids: CASSWVVNTEAFF. CDR3 bases: TGCGCCAGCAGCTGGGTAGTGAACACTGAAGCTTTCTTT.

This clonotype was seen more than once but under ten times. The chain recombines TRBV10-3 with TRBJ2-7; the D is unclear. Trimming took off 3 bases at V and 3 bases at J, with 12 bases between the two ends. This CDR3 region has 14 residues. CDR1 is ENHRY, CDR2 SYGVKD, per germline. The CDR3 bases are TGTGCCATCAGTGACAGGCTGACCTACTACGAGCAGTACTTC. Protein sequence: CAISDRLTYYEQYF.

This clonotype was seen a handful of times. The chain links TRBV28 to TRBJ2-7, with 9 bases fitting TRBD1. Germline loops: CDR1 MDHEN, CDR2 SYDVKM. This CDR3 contains 15 residues. V dropped 5 bases and J dropped 4; count of bases not matched to a gene: 9. The CDR3 reads CASSPAGTGMYEQYF. CDR3 nucleotide sequence: TGTGCCAGCAGTCCCGCCGGGACAGGGATGTACGAGCAGTACTTC.

The chain joins TRBV5-1 to TRBJ2-3; 8 positions match TRBD2. The CDR3 consists of 16 residues. Germline lookup yields CDR1 SGHRS and CDR2 YFSETQ. J was trimmed by 2 bases and V by 1 base; bases with no gene match: 6. Written as DNA, the CDR3 is TGCGCCAGCAGCTTGATGAGCGGGAGATCCACAGATACGCAGTATTTT. This gives the protein CASSLMSGRSTDTQYF.

The sample holds a few counts of this clonotype. The chain carries TRBV5-1 and TRBJ2-1, with 8 bases fitting TRBD1. J gave up 8 bases and V 7 bases, and 14 bases lay outside the gene matches. Germline CDR1 SGHRS, CDR2 YFSETQ. This CDR3 spans 15 amino acids. CDR3 bases: TGCGCCAGCCGTTACCGGGACAGGATTGTCGATGAGCAGTTCTTC. This gives the protein CASRYRDRIVDEQFF.

This clonotype was seen a few times. The chain is built from TRBV29-1 and TRBJ2-1; weak D call: TRBD2 (5 bases). The CDR3 loop spans 14 amino acids. V was clipped by 3 bases and J by 0 bases, with 9 bases between them. The V gene's germline CDR1 is SQVTM and CDR2 ANQGSEA. CDR3: CSVEEVSSYNEQFF. CDR3 nucleotide sequence: TGCAGCGTTGAGGAGGTTAGCTCCTACAATGAGCAGTTCTTC.